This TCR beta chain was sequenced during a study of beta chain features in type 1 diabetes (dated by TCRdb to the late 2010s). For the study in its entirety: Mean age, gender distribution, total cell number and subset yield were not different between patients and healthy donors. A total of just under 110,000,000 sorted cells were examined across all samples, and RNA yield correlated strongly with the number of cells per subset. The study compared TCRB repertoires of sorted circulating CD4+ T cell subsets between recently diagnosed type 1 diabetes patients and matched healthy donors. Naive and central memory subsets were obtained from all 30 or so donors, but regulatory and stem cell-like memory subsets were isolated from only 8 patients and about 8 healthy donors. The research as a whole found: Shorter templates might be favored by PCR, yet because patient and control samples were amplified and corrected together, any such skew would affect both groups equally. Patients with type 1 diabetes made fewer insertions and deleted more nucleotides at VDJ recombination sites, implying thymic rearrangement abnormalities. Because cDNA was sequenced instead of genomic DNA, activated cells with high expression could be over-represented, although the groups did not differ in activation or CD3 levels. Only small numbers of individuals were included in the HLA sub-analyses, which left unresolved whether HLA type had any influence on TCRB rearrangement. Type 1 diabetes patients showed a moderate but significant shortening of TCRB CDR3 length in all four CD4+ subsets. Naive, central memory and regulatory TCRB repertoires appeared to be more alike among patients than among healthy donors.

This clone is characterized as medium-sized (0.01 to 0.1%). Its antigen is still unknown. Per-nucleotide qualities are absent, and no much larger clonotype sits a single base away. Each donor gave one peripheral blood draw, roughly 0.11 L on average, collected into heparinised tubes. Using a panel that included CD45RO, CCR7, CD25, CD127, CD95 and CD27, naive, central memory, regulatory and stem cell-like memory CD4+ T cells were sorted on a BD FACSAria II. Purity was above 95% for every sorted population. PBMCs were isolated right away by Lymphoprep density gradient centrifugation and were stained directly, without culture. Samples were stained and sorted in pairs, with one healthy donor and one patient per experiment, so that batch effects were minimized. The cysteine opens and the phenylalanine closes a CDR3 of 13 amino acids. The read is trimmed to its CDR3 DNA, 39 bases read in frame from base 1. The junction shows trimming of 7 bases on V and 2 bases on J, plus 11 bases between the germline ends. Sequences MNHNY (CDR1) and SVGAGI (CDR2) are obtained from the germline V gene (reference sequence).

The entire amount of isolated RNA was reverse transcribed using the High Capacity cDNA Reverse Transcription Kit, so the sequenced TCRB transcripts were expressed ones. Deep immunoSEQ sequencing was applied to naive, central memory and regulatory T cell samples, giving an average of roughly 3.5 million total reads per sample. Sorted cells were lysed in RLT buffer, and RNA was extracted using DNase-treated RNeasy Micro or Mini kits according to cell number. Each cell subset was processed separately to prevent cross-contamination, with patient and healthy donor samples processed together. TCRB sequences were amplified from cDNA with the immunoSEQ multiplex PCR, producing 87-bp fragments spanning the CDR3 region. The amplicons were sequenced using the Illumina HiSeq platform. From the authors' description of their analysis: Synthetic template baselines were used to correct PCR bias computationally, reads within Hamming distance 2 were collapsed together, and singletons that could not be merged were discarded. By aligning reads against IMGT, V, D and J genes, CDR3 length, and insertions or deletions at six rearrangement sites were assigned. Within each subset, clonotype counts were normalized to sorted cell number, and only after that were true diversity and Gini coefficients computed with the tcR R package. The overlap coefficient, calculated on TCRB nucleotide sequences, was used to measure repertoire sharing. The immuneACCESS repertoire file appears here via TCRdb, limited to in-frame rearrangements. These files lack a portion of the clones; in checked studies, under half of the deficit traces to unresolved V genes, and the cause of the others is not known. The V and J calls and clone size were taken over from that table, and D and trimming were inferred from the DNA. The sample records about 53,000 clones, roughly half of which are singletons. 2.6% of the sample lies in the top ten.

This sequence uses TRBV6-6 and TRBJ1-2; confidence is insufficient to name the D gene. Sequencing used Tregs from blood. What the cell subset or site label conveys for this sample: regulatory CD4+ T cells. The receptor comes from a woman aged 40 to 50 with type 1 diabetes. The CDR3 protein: CASNLPGNYGYTF. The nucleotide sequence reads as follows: TGTGCCAGCAACCTACCGGGGAACTATGGCTACACCTTC.